The clone carrying this T cell receptor (beta chain) was detected many times. Its specificity is unknown. Each CDR3 protein gets one entry after TCRdb re-called the 5' RACE reads with MiXCR. The data show 40,000 to 55,000 distinct CDR3 sequences, over 3% seen once. The data originate from a study of early T cells in non-severe SARS-CoV-2 infection. Study details: Unsorted whole blood bulk RNA was sequenced, with unpaired chains.

Trimming pared 0 bases from V and 6 bases from J, leaving 5 bases between. The CDR3 sequence is 12 residues long. Germline V gives CDR1 MNHEY, CDR2 SVGEGT. Points from the study as a whole: Anti-spike CD8 responses were favored by VDJdb matching, which missed private and CD4 specificities.

Sequencing was performed on whole blood. The chain carries TRBV6-2 or TRBV6-3 and TRBJ1-1, with no clear D. This receptor was identified in an adult who was a healthcare worker with PCR-confirmed SARS-CoV-2 infection or an uninfected control (not recorded which). Written as DNA, the CDR3 is TGTGCCAGCAGTTACTCGCTATCTGAAGCTTTCTTT. Amino acids: CASSYSLSEAFF.